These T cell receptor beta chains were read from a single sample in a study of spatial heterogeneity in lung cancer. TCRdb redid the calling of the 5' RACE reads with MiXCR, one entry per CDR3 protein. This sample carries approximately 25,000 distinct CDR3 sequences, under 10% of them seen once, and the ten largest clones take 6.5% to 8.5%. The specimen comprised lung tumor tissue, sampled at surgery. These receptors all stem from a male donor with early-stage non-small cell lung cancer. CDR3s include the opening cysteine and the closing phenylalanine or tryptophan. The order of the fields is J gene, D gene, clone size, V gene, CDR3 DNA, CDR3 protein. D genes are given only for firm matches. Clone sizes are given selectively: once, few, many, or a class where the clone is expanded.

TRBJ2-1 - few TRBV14 TGTGCCAGCAGCCAAGAACAGTCGCGGGAGCAGTTCTTC CASSQEQSREQFF
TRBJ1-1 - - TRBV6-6 TGTGCCAGCAACGTGAACACTGAAGCTTTCTTT CASNVNTEAFF
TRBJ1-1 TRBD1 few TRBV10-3 TGTGCCATCAGTGAGGGGACAGGGTCGGGAACTGAAGCTTTCTTT CAISEGTGSGTEAFF
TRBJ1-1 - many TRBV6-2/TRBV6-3 TGTGCCAGCAGATGGAAAGGTAGCACTGAAGCTTTCTTT CASRWKGSTEAFF
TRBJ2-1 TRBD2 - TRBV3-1 TGTGCCAGCAGCCAAGGCGGCGGGGGAAATGAGCAGTTCTTC CASSQGGGGNEQFF
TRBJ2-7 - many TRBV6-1 TGTGCCAGCAAGGGGCAGCTCTACGAGCAGTACTTC CASKGQLYEQYF
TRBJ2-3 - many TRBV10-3 TGTGCCATCAGACCCGGGGGAGCAGATACGCAGTATTTT CAIRPGGADTQYF
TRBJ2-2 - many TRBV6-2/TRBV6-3 TGTGCCAGCGAGGGGGCCGGGGAGCTGTTTTTT CASEGAGELFF
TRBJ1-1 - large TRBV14 TGTGCCAGCAGCCAAGATGGCGCCAGCATGAACACTGAAGCTTTCTTT CASSQDGASMNTEAFF
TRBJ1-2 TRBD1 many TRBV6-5 TGTGCCAGCAGACCTGACCTGACAGGGCTAGGCTACACCTTC CASRPDLTGLGYTF
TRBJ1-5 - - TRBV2 TGTGCCAGCAGTAGGCAGGAGGGTAGGGATCAGCCCCAGCATTTT CASSRQEGRDQPQHF
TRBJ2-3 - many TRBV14 TGTGCCAGCAGCCAAGCGTTAGATACTCTCAACTCAGATACGCAGTATTTT CASSQALDTLNSDTQYF
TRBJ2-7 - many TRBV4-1 TGCGCCAGCAGCCAACCAAGCTCCTACGAGCAGTACTTC CASSQPSSYEQYF
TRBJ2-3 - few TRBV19 TGTGCCAGTAGTATAGGTGGCGGGGGCGACACAGATACGCAGTATTTT CASSIGGGGDTDTQYF
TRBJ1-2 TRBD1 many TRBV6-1 TGTGCCAGCAGTGAAGGACAGGGGCATGGCTACACCTTC CASSEGQGHGYTF
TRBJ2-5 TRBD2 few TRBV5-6 TGTGCCAGCAGCTTGGACTGGGGCGGCGGGAGTCGGAAGACCCAGTACTTC CASSLDWGGGSRKTQYF
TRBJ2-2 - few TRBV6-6 TGTGCCAGCAGTCCGGTTGGTGTCGGGGAGCTGTTTTTT CASSPVGVGELFF
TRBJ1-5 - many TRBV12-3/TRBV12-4 TGTGCCAGCAGTAGGGCAGCTAATCAGCCCCAGCATTTT CASSRAANQPQHF
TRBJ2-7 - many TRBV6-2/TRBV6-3 TGTGCCAGCTCCGGGGTGTTGTACGAGCAGTACTTC CASSGVLYEQYF
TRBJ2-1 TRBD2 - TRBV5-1 TGCGCCAGCAGCTTGGTAGCGGGCTCCTACAATGAGCAGTTCTTC CASSLVAGSYNEQFF
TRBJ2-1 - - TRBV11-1 TGTGCCAGCAGCTTCGTGGGGAGCTCCTACAATGAGCAGTTCTTC CASSFVGSSYNEQFF
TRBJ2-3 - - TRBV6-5 TGTGCCAGCAGTTCCCCCACTGGGACCACAGATACGCAGTATTTT CASSSPTGTTDTQYF
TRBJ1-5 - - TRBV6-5 TGTGCCAGCAGTTCCCTACAAGGTGGCAATCAGCCCCAGCATTTT CASSSLQGGNQPQHF
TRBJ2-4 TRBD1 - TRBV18 TGTGCCAGCTCACCCGCCCGGACAGGCCGAGGGTACTTC CASSPARTGRGYF
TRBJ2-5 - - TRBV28 TGTGCCAGCAGTCTGGGGGGACACCTGTACCAAGAGACCCAGTACTTC CASSLGGHLYQETQYF
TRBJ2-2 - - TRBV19 TGTGCCAGTAGCCCGACAGTCACCGGGGAGCTGTTTTTT CASSPTVTGELFF
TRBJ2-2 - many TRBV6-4 TGTGCCAGCAGTGGGGCAGGGGCGAACACCGGGGAGCTGTTTTTT CASSGAGANTGELFF
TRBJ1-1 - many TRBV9 TGTGCCAGCAGCGTAGGGGGGCAGAACACTGAAGCTTTCTTT CASSVGGQNTEAFF
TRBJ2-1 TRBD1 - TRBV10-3 TGTGCCATCAGTGATGTGGAACAGGGGTATGATGAGCAGTTCTTC CAISDVEQGYDEQFF
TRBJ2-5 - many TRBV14 TGTGCCAGCAGCCAAGAAGAGACCCAGTACTTC CASSQEETQYF
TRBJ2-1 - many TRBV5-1 TGCGCCAGCAGCTTGGGGCCTAGTGGAGGCAATGAGCAGTTCTTC CASSLGPSGGNEQFF
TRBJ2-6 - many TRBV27 TGTGCCAGCAGTTTACCGACCAGGGCCCCCTCTGGGGCCAACGTCCTGACTTTC CASSLPTRAPSGANVLTF
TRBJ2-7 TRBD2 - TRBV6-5 TGTGCCAGCAGTCACGACTCGGGGGGGGCGCGGAACGAGCAGTACTTC CASSHDSGGARNEQYF
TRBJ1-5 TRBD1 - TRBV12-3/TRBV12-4 TGTGCCAGCAGCCCCACGGGACAGGCGGGACATCAGCCCCAGCATTTT CASSPTGQAGHQPQHF
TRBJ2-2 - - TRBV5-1 TGCGCCAGCAGCTTTGGGTCCAGCACCGGGGAGCTGTTTTTT CASSFGSSTGELFF
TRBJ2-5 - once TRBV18 TGTGCCAGCTCACCTCACCCCCAAGAGACCCAGTACTTC CASSPHPQETQYF
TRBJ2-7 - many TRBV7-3 TGTGCCAGCAGCCCCGGGTCCCCGTTCTACGAGCAGTACTTC CASSPGSPFYEQYF
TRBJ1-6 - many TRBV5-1 TGCGCCAGCAGCTTGGAACAAGATAATTCACCCCTCCACTTT CASSLEQDNSPLHF
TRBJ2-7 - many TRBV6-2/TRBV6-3 TGTGCCAGCAGATCACAGGGACGCGAGCAGTACTTC CASRSQGREQYF
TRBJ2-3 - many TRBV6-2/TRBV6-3 TGTGCCAGCAGTTACGGGGCAAATACGCAGTATTTT CASSYGANTQYF
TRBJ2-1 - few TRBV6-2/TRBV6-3 TGTGCCAGCAGGGAGAGGAATGAGCAGTTCTTC CASRERNEQFF
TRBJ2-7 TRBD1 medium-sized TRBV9 TGTGCCAGCAGTGAAAAACCGGGACAGGCCTACGAGCAGTACTTC CASSEKPGQAYEQYF
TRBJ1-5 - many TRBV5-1 TGCGCCAGCAGCTTGGAGGGGGGTAGCAATCAGCCCCAGCATTTT CASSLEGGSNQPQHF
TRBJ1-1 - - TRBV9 TGTGCCAGCAGCGTAACTCTCAACACTGAAGCTTTCTTT CASSVTLNTEAFF
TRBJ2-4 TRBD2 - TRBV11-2 TGTGCCAGCAGCTTCACGAGCGGGGGCGAAAACATTCAGTACTTC CASSFTSGGENIQYF
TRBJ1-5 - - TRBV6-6 TGTGCCAGCACCCAAGGAGGGCCCCAGCATTTT CASTQGGPQHF
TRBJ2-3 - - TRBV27 TGTGCCAGCAGTCCCCGTATTGACGGCACAGATACGCAGTATTTT CASSPRIDGTDTQYF
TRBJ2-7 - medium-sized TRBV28 TGTGCCAGCAACCCAGGGGTAGCCTACGAGCAGTACTTC CASNPGVAYEQYF
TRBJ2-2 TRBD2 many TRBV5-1 TGCGCCAGCCGTAGCGGGAGGACGCACACCGGGGAGCTGTTTTTT CASRSGRTHTGELFF
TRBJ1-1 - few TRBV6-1 TGTGCCAGCAATCCCCATGCGGCCGTCGGCACTGAAGCTTTCTTT CASNPHAAVGTEAFF
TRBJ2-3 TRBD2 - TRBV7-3 TGTGCCAGCAGCCCAGTTGCCACTAGCGGGGGTACAGATACGCAGTATTTT CASSPVATSGGTDTQYF
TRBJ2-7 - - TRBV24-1 TGTGCCACCAGTGATGGACCCACCTACGAGCAGTACTTC CATSDGPTYEQYF
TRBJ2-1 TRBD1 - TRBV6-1 TGTGCCAGCAGTGCTTGGACAGGGGGGGCATACAATGAGCAGTTCTTC CASSAWTGGAYNEQFF